The 9 T cell receptor beta chains below come from one sample, sequenced in a study of blood T cell repertoires in COVID-19. Measured with immunoSEQ multiplex PCR; TCRdb has only the in-frame clones, and not every one. The table has around 37,000 clones, around nine tenths seen once. Sequencing was carried out using peripheral blood. These receptors all come from a human donor in a cohort sampled during active COVID-19.

The sample holds one count of this clone. The CDR3 protein is CASGPGHYSTDTQYF. Written as DNA, the CDR3 is TGTGCCAGCGGGCCAGGCCATTATAGCACAGATACGCAGTATTTT. The chain employs TRBV6-5 and TRBJ2-3; D is unclear. With 8 bases removed from V and 0 bases from J, the gap between germline ends came to 15 bases. This CDR3 comprises 15 residues. Germline CDR1 MNHEY, CDR2 SVGAGI.

About this clone: This specimen includes other DNA sequences encoding the same CDR3. The chain combines TRBV3-1 (or the pseudogene TRBV3-2) with TRBJ1-5; no definite D call. The length of the CDR3 is 13 residues. CDR1 is LGHDT and CDR2 is YNNKEL in the germline V gene (reference sequence). Trimming pared 1 base from V and 6 bases from J, leaving 7 bases between. Here the CDR3 reads CASSQVGSQPQHF. The CDR3 DNA is TGTGCCAGCAGCCAAGTAGGGAGTCAGCCCCAGCATTTT.

The chain recombines TRBV11-2 with TRBJ2-7; 8 bases line up with TRBD1. The CDR3 is made up of 11 amino acids. The ends lost 8 bases at V and 7 bases at J; junction bases unmatched: 4. Germline CDR1 and CDR2: SGHAT and FQNNGV. CDR3 nucleotides: TGTGCCAGCCAGGGGGCGAGGGAGCAGTACTTC. Amino acid sequence: CASQGAREQYF.

The chain combines TRBV19 with TRBJ2-3; TRBD2 agrees at 10 bases. V lost 6 bases to trimming and J lost 0 bases; unmatched junction nucleotides: 6. The CDR3 covers 16 residues. Per germline, CDR1 LNHDA and CDR2 SQIVND (reference sequence). As DNA, the CDR3 is TGTGCCAGTAGAAGGCTAGCGGGGGTGAGCACAGATACGCAGTATTTT. Translation: CASRRLAGVSTDTQYF.

The chain recombines TRBV25-1 with TRBJ1-4; D might be TRBD1 (6 bases). The CDR3 runs 14 residues. V lost 4 bases, J lost 8 bases, and 14 bases lay in between. Germline V lookup: CDR1 MGHDK, CDR2 SYGVNS. CDR3 amino acids: CASSGVRGREKLFF. CDR3 in DNA: TGTGCCAGCAGTGGAGTCAGGGGTAGAGAAAAACTGTTTTTT.

V usage is TRBV6-5 and J usage is TRBJ2-1, with a weak D call TRBD2 (5 bases). V lost 5 bases and J 10 bases, leaving 12 bases between the germline ends. Germline V gene sequence: CDR1 MNHEY, CDR2 SVGAGI. The CDR3 totals 12 residues. As DNA, the CDR3 is TGTGCCAGCAGTACCGCCAGCGGCGAGCAGTTCTTC. It yields the protein CASSTASGEQFF.

The J gene is TRBJ1-5, the V gene TRBV9, with TRBD1 as a possible D gene (6 bases). There are 15 residues in the CDR3. The germline gives CDR1 SGDLS, CDR2 YYNGEE. Trimming removed 4 bases from V and 3 bases from J, with 14 bases in between. DNA of the CDR3: TGTGCCAGCAGCCCAAGTGGGGACATCAATCAGCCCCAGCATTTT. Translated, it gives CASSPSGDINQPQHF.

The rearrangement joins TRBV14 to TRBJ1-6; 7 positions agree with TRBD1. With 1 base clipped from V and 10 bases from J, the junction kept 13 bases outside the gene matches. Per germline, CDR1 SGHDN and CDR2 FVKESK. The CDR3 spans 17 residues. CDR3 bases: TGTGCCAGCAGCCAAGTATCAGTACAGGGGCCGAGATCACCCCTCCACTTT. Protein product: CASSQVSVQGPRSPLHF. The full variable domain, completed using reference TRBV14 and TRBJ1-6, is EAGVTQFPSHSVIEKGQTVTLRCDPISGHDNLYWYRRVMGKEIKFLLHFVKESKQDESGMPNNRFLAERTGGTYSTLKVQPAELEDSGVYFCASSQVSVQGPRSPLHFGNGTRLTVT.

For the CDR3, the DNA is TGTGCCAGCAGCCAAGGCGCCTATGGCTACACCTTC. It codes for CASSQGAYGYTF. The chain couples TRBV14 to TRBJ1-2; D not certain. The CDR3 sequence is 12 residues long. V shed 1 base and J shed 4 bases, with 4 bases lying between them. Germline assignment: CDR1 SGHDN and CDR2 FVKESK.